This T cell receptor beta chain was sequenced for a study of T cells in Graves' hyperthyroidism and ophthalmopathy. From germline, CDR1 is SQVTM and CDR2 ANQGSEA. V was clipped by 8 bases and J by 4 bases, with 20 bases between them. This CDR3 contains 14 residues. The study, taken as a whole, reports: Researchers report that a 13 V-J model separated ophthalmopathy from stable hyperthyroidism.

Template material for amplifying TCR beta CDR3 regions consisted of RNA transcripts. RT-PCR in the first round (using the HTBI primer set) targeted the TCR CDR3. MiXCR, run by TCRdb on the multiplex PCR reads, gives a single entry per CDR3 protein. The table records about 510,000 distinct CDR3 sequences, over 45% of them present only once. Worth noting for this clonotype: As yet, its antigen is unknown.

For the diagnoses, clinical symptoms, serum thyroxine and TRAb, thyroid ultrasound and orbital computed tomography were used. The source material was peripheral blood or thyroid tissue (not recorded which). This receptor was taken from an adult woman with Graves' disease, either hyperthyroidism or ophthalmopathy (not recorded which). The chain links TRBV29-1 to TRBJ1-2, with D possibly TRBD1 on 5 matching bases. In DNA form, the CDR3 reads TGCAGCAGTCCCACCCAAACGGGGACCTATGGCTACACCTTC. Translating it yields CSSPTQTGTYGYTF.